These T cell receptor beta chains were read from a single sample in a study of blood T cell repertoires in COVID-19. Sequencing was performed with immunoSEQ multiplex PCR; in TCRdb, only in-frame clones are kept and a portion is missing. The sample consists of approximately 230,000 clones, around 88% of them appearing once. The sample was peripheral blood. Receptor source: a woman in her 30s with COVID-19, enrolled during active disease. The CDR3 runs from the conserved cysteine through the conserved F or W. A D gene is named only where the DNA matches it firmly. Expanded clones are given a class, and other clones once, few, many or no size at all.

TRBJ2-5	.	TRBD1	TRBV28	CASRTGGLETQYF	TGTGCCAGCAGGACAGGGGGCTTAGAGACCCAGTACTTC
TRBJ1-1	.	.	TRBV14	CASSLRAGTSSEAFF	TGTGCCAGCAGCCTAAGGGCGGGGACTTCGTCTGAAGCTTTCTTT
TRBJ1-4	few	.	TRBV6-6	CASSYRESNEKLFF	TGTGCCAGCAGTTACAGAGAGAGTAATGAAAAACTGTTTTTT
TRBJ2-5	.	.	TRBV7-2	CASSPGLTSSGTQYF	TGTGCCAGCAGCCCGGGACTCACATCATCGGGGACCCAGTACTTC
TRBJ1-1	.	.	TRBV10-1	CASSERDTEAFF	TGCGCCAGCAGTGAGCGGGACACTGAAGCTTTCTTT
TRBJ2-3	.	TRBD1	TRBV10-1	CASSGVRQGADTQYF	TGCGCCAGCAGTGGGGTTAGACAGGGTGCAGATACGCAGTATTTT
TRBJ1-6	once	.	TRBV6-5	CASSYQGNNSPLHF	TGTGCCAGCAGTTACCAGGGGAATAATTCACCCCTCCACTTT
TRBJ1-1	.	.	TRBV29-1	CSARDSGEAFF	TGCAGCGCCCGGGACTCAGGAGAAGCTTTCTTT
TRBJ2-3	few	TRBD2	TRBV25-1	CASRGPRGGMYTQYF	TGTGCCAGCAGAGGGCCGCGGGGGGGTATGTATACGCAGTATTTT
TRBJ1-3	.	TRBD1	TRBV30	CAWGDRIRGNTIYF	TGTGCCTGGGGGGACAGAATCCGCGGAAACACCATATATTTT
TRBJ1-1	.	.	TRBV28	CASSFWASEAFF	TGTGCCAGCAGTTTCTGGGCCTCAGAAGCTTTCTTT
TRBJ1-6	.	TRBD1	TRBV6-5	CASSYSQGDQNSPLHF	TGTGCCAGCAGTTATTCTCAGGGGGACCAGAATTCACCCCTCCACTTT
TRBJ2-2	.	.	TRBV7-2	CASSTAGDAGELFF	TGTGCCAGCAGTACCGCAGGGGACGCCGGGGAGCTGTTTTTT
TRBJ1-1	.	.	TRBV19	CASSPTGDTEAFF	TGTGCCAGTAGCCCGACAGGTGACACTGAAGCTTTCTTT
TRBJ1-4	.	TRBD1	TRBV28	CATETGGANNEKLFF	TGTGCCACCGAGACAGGGGGCGCGAATAATGAAAAACTGTTTTTT
TRBJ2-5	once	.	TRBV4-3	CASSQEVYRAAGETQYF	TGCGCCAGCAGCCAAGAGGTATACAGGGCGGCAGGTGAGACCCAGTACTTC
TRBJ2-7	.	.	TRBV29-1	CSVGYGMGEQYF	TGCAGCGTTGGTTACGGGATGGGGGAGCAGTACTTC
TRBJ2-2	.	.	TRBV5-5	CASSLTRQNTGELFF	TGTGCCAGCAGCTTGACACGACAAAACACCGGGGAGCTGTTTTTT
TRBJ2-1	.	TRBD2	TRBV5-1	CASSLRASGSSYNEQFF	TGCGCCAGCAGCTTGAGGGCTAGCGGAAGCTCCTACAATGAGCAGTTCTTC
TRBJ1-5	.	TRBD1	TRBV27	CASSPRPGQAQHF	TGTGCCAGCAGTCCCCGGCCGGGACAGGCCCAGCATTTT
TRBJ2-5	.	TRBD2	TRBV11-2	CASSGGTSPQQETQYF	TGTGCCAGCAGCGGAGGGACTAGCCCACAGCAAGAGACCCAGTACTTC
TRBJ2-2	.	TRBD1	TRBV4-1	CASSHPDRGNTGELFF	TGCGCCAGCAGCCATCCCGACAGGGGCAACACCGGGGAGCTGTTTTTT
TRBJ2-4	.	.	TRBV6-2/TRBV6-3	CASSQGLKLAKNIQYF	TGTGCCAGCAGTCAGGGACTCAAACTAGCCAAAAACATTCAGTACTTC
TRBJ2-7	.	TRBD1	TRBV5-1	CASSSAGTGGEQYF	TGCGCCAGCAGCTCCGCCGGGACAGGGGGCGAGCAGTACTTC
TRBJ2-7	.	TRBD1	TRBV28	CASNLRQGLVVTAYEQYF	TGTGCCAGCAACCTACGACAGGGGCTGGTGGTAACGGCTTACGAGCAGTACTTC
TRBJ2-6	.	.	TRBV5-1	CASSLARAGANVLTF	TGCGCCAGCAGCTTGGCCAGGGCTGGGGCCAACGTCCTGACTTTC
TRBJ1-3	.	.	TRBV11-3	CASSRVSGNTIYF	TGTGCCAGCAGCCGGGTGTCTGGAAACACCATATATTTT
TRBJ1-2	.	.	TRBV5-6	CASRGTTNYGYTF	TGTGCCAGCCGGGGGACCACTAACTATGGCTACACCTTC
TRBJ1-1	.	TRBD1	TRBV7-9	CASRRRQGVGTEAFF	TGTGCCAGCAGACGACGACAGGGGGTGGGCACTGAAGCTTTCTTT